This record concerns one TCR beta chain sequence. Antigen unknown. The data stem from a study of OX40 agonist ivuxolimab in advanced cancers. General observations from the study: Nonresponders included some who also had low normalized T-cell clonal expansion.

The data were produced by immunoSEQ multiplex PCR, yet TCRdb's version contains in-frame clones alone and is incomplete. The table lists fewer than 25,000 clones, roughly 80% of them singletons. This clonotype originated in an adult with an advanced solid tumor such as melanoma, head and neck, liver or kidney cancer. The specimen comprised CD4+ or CD8+ T cells sorted from blood, sampled in a trial of the OX40 agonist ivuxolimab.

CDR3 coding DNA: TGTGCCAGCAGTTACGATGGAAAGACCCAGTACTTC. This sequence encodes CASSYDGKTQYF. The chain is built from TRBV6-6 and TRBJ2-5; D is unresolved. The length of the CDR3 is 12 residues. V lost 2 bases to trimming and J lost 6 bases, with 7 bases between them. CDR1 is MNHNY, CDR2 SVGAGI, per germline (reference sequence).